This record concerns one T cell receptor (beta chain) sequence. The antigen remains undetermined. These data belong to a study of blood T cells in healthy people across ages. CDR3 size: 13 residues. Trimming stripped 3 bases from V and 2 bases from J, with 11 bases between. CDR1 is GTSNPN, CDR2 SVGIG, per germline (reference sequence). Overall study findings and caveats: Possibly confounding the expanded clonotype changes was the fact that donor CMV status was unknown.

Alongside a J-beta primer mix, a sample-barcoded 5' primer served in a second PCR lasting roughly 7 to 12 cycles. The template-switch adaptor, which had 12 random nucleotides, put a tag on each cDNA molecule. One entry per CDR3 protein results from TCRdb running MiXCR on the 5' RACE reads. The sample lists over a million distinct CDR3 sequences, 59% occurring once. The sequencing sample was made of blood. This chain connects TRBV30 to TRBJ2-7; D assignment may be TRBD1 or TRBD2 (5 bases each). The clonotype originates from a man younger than 30 in good health. The CDR3 region has the DNA TGTGCCTGGAGAAGACAGACTACCTACGAGCAGTACTTC. This translates into CAWRRQTTYEQYF.